This T cell receptor (beta chain) is drawn from a study of cytomegalovirus exposure and HLA in healthy donors. Study conclusions and caveats: Later analysis identified 15,000 to 20,000 TCR beta sequences associated with HLA alleles, using a false discovery rate threshold of 0.05. Reports indicated that the classifier achieved high specificity and sensitivity in diagnosing cytomegalovirus status. Association of a missense DCLRE1C variant with TCR beta V- and J-gene trimming was reported in a later analysis.

Vbeta (60) and Jbeta (13) primers were used in the PCR. Sequenced by immunoSEQ multiplex PCR; TCRdb stores in-frame clones only, minus some. The sample consists of tens of thousands of clones, 60% to 80% of them appearing once. Worth noting for this clone: What it binds is not known.

This sequence originates from a woman aged 40 to 50 in good health and CMV-seropositive. The sequenced material came from PBMCs.

The CDR3 DNA follows: TGCGCCAGCAGCCAAGTCACCGATAGCGGGGGGGACTACGAGCAGTACTTC. Amino acid sequence: CASSQVTDSGGDYEQYF. The J gene is TRBJ2-5, the V gene TRBV4-1; 11 bases align to TRBD2. The DNA matches TRBJ2-7 better at its end, which makes the J call doubtful. This CDR3 contains 17 residues. Germline loops: CDR1 MGHRA, CDR2 YSYEKL.